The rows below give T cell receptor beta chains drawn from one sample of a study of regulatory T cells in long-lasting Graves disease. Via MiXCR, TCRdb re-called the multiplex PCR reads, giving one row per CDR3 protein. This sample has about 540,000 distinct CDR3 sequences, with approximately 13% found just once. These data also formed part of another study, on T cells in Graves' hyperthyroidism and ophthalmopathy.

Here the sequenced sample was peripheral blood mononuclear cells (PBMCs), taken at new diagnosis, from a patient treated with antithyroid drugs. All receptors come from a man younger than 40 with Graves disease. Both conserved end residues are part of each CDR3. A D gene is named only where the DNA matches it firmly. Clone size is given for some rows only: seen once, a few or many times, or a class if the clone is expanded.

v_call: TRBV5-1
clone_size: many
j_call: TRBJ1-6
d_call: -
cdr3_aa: CASSLDGYNSPLHF
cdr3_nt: TGTGCCAGCAGCCTGGACGGGTATAATTCACCCCTCCACTTT

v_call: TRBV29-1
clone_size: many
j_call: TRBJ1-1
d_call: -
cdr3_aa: CSVSKTGFRGTEAFF
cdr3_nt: TGCAGCGTTAGCAAAACAGGGTTTCGCGGCACTGAAGCTTTCTTT

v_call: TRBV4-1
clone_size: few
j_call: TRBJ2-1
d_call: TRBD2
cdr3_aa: CASRGGLAGVHEQFF
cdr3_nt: TGCGCCAGCAGGGGAGGACTAGCGGGAGTCCATGAGCAGTTCTTC

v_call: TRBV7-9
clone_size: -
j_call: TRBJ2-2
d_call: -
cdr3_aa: CTSSLNTGELFF
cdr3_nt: TGTACCAGCAGCTTAAACACCGGGGAGCTGTTTTTT

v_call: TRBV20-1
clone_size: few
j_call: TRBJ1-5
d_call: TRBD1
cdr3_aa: CSFGQGVNQPQHF
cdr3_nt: TGCAGTTTTGGACAGGGAGTCAATCAGCCCCAGCATTTT

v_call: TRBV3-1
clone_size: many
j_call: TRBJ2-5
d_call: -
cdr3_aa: CASSQGPTISGTQYF
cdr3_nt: TGTGCCAGCAGCCAAGGTCCCACCATCTCAGGGACCCAGTACTTC

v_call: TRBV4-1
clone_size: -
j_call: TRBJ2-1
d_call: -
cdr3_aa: CASSQETASYNEQFF
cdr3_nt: TGCGCCAGCAGCCAAGAGACAGCCTCCTACAATGAGCAGTTCTTC

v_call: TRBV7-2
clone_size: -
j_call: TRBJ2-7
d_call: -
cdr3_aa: CASSLAGGGGYEQYF
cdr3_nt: TGTGCCAGCAGCTTAGCTGGGGGCGGAGGTTACGAGCAGTACTTC

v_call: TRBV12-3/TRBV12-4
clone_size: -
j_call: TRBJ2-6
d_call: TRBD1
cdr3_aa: CASLRTGGNGANVLTF
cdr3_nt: TGTGCCAGTCTTCGGACAGGGGGCAATGGGGCCAACGTCCTGACTTTC

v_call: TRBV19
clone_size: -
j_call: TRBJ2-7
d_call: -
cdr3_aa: CASSMTHLGGEQYF
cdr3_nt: TGTGCCAGTAGTATGACACACCTCGGGGGTGAGCAGTACTTC

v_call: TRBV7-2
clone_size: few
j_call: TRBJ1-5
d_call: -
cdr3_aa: CASSDGGPQPQHF
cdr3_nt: TGTGCCAGCAGCGACGGAGGGCCTCAGCCCCAGCATTTT

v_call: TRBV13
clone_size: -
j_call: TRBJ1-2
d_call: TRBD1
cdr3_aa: CASSLEPGQNYGYTF
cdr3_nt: TGTGCCAGCAGCTTAGAACCGGGACAGAACTATGGCTACACCTTC

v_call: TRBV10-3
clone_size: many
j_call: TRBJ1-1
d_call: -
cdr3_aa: CAISERAGMNTEAFF
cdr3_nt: TGTGCCATCAGTGAGCGAGCGGGGATGAACACTGAAGCTTTCTTT

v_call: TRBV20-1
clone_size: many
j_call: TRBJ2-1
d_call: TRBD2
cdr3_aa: CSATGTSFVEQFF
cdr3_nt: TGCAGTGCCACCGGGACTAGTTTTGTTGAGCAGTTCTTC

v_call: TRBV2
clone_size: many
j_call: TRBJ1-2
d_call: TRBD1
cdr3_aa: CASSTQGSPNYGYTF
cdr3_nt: TGTGCCAGCAGTACACAGGGGTCCCCAAACTATGGCTACACCTTC

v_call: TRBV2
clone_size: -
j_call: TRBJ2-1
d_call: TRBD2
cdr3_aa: CASSLGLYSDNGQFF
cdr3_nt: TGTGCCAGCAGCTTGGGACTATACTCTGACAATGGGCAGTTCTTC